A single sample is the source of the 12 T cell receptor beta chains below, sequenced in a study of blood T cells in healthy people across ages. A J-beta primer mix and a sample-barcoded 5' primer were used in a second PCR of about 7 to 12 cycles. MiXCR, run by TCRdb on the 5' RACE reads, gives a single entry per CDR3 protein. The repertoire consists of approximately 940,000 distinct CDR3 sequences, with about 48% occurring once and the leading ten covering around an eighth. The sequenced sample consisted of blood. The source is a man younger than 40 in good health.

The genes are TRBV7-9 and TRBJ2-7; D may be TRBD1 (5 bases). Germline V gene data show CDR1 as SEHNR and CDR2 as FQNEAQ (reference sequence). The CDR3 length is 14 residues. V shed 5 bases and J shed 0 bases, with 11 bases lying between them. The CDR3 DNA sequence: TGTGCCAGCAGCGTGACAGAAAACTCCTACGAGCAGTACTTC. It translates to CASSVTENSYEQYF.

The rearrangement joins TRBV2 to TRBJ2-6; D gene unclear. The V end was cut by 10 bases, the J end by 1 base, with 17 bases between. Germline V gene lookup returns CDR1 SNHLY and CDR2 FYNNEI. The CDR3 has 16 amino acids. The DNA for the CDR3 is TGTGCCATCAAAAGGGCCGCCGATTCTGGGGCCAACGTCCTGACTTTC. It is translated as CAIKRAADSGANVLTF.

The chain carries TRBV20-1 and TRBJ1-4; D is undetermined. Trimming left V 0 bases short and J 0 bases short, with 5 bases between. The germline gives CDR1 DFQATT, CDR2 SNEGSKA (reference sequence). This CDR3 region has 14 residues. The CDR3 reads CSAREGSTNEKLFF. The CDR3 region has the DNA TGCAGTGCTAGAGAGGGTTCAACTAATGAAAAACTGTTTTTT.

The gene calls are TRBV7-2 and TRBJ1-4; D is undetermined. The V end was cut by 6 bases, the J end by 0 bases, with 11 bases between. The CDR3 loop spans 15 amino acids. Germline V gene sequence: CDR1 SGHTA, CDR2 FQGNSA. CDR3 nucleotide sequence: TGTGCCAGCAGTATTAGCGGGTCAACTAATGAAAAACTGTTTTTT. Translation: CASSISGSTNEKLFF.

CDR3 in DNA: TGTGCCAGCAGTGAATTGGGGGGCCCTAATGAAAAACTGTTTTTT. This sequence encodes CASSELGGPNEKLFF. V is TRBV25-1 and J is TRBJ1-4; perhaps TRBD1 as D (6 bases). The V gene's germline CDR1 is MGHDK and CDR2 SYGVNS. Trimming removed 1 base at V and 3 bases at J, with 9 bases between. This CDR3 comprises 15 residues.

This clonotype was detected a few times. The chain employs TRBV15 and TRBJ2-7; D gene uncertain. V gave up 0 bases and J gave up 2 bases, with 8 bases separating them. Germline V CDR1 and CDR2: LNHNV, YYDKDF (reference sequence). The CDR3 is 14 residues long. CDR3 nucleotide sequence: TGTGCCACCAGCAGAGATAAAGGAACCTACGAGCAGTACTTC. It specifies CATSRDKGTYEQYF.

This chain connects TRBV7-9 to TRBJ1-6, with a possible D match to TRBD1 (5 bases). Trimming left V 3 bases short and J 9 bases short, with 12 bases between. Germline assignment: CDR1 SEHNR and CDR2 FQNEAQ (reference sequence). The CDR3 length is 14 residues. Here the CDR3 reads CASSFRDFGSPLHF. CDR3 nucleotides: TGTGCCAGCAGCTTCCGGGACTTTGGTTCACCCCTCCACTTT.

This clonotype has only one observation. The V call is TRBV4-1, the J call TRBJ1-1; D is uncertain. Germline CDR1 reads MGHRA; CDR2 reads YSYEKL. This CDR3 region has 17 residues. Trimming pared 0 bases from V and 5 bases from J, leaving 19 bases between. CDR3: CASSQDLKVAVVTEAFF. In DNA form, the CDR3 reads TGCGCCAGCAGCCAAGATTTAAAAGTCGCAGTGGTTACTGAAGCTTTCTTT.

J is TRBJ1-1 and V is TRBV27; 12 bases fit TRBD1. Germline V gene lookup returns CDR1 MNHEY and CDR2 SMNVEV (reference sequence). This CDR3 comprises 20 residues. With V trimmed by 2 bases and J by 4 bases, 17 bases remained unmatched. CDR3 nucleotides: TGTGCCAGCAGTTTAATGATCCTCCCCCGAACGGGACAGGGGGCCACTGAAGCTTTCTTT. Translated: CASSLMILPRTGQGATEAFF.

As for this clonotype: A read error may produce the germline difference seen at one junction end. The rearrangement joins TRBV6-5 to TRBJ2-7; D possibly corresponds to TRBD1 (6 bases). The CDR3 covers 12 residues. CDR1 is MNHEY and CDR2 is SVGAGI in the germline V gene. The CDR3 coding sequence is TGTGCCAGCAGGAAGACAGGAGACGATCAGTACTTC. This translates into CASRKTGDDQYF.

CDR3 protein: CASRETLTGYNEQFF. In nucleotides, the CDR3 is TGTGCCAGCAGGGAAACCTTGACAGGGTACAATGAGCAGTTCTTC. V is TRBV7-3 and J is TRBJ2-1; TRBD1 aligns across 7 bases. Germline V CDR1 and CDR2: SGHTA, FQGTGA. The CDR3 loop spans 15 amino acids. Trimming at V came to 6 bases and at J to 4 bases, leaving 9 bases not matched to a gene.

In this sample, this clonotype turned up a few times. The CDR3 spells CASSSYGGAVSDTQYF. The CDR3 region has the DNA TGTGCCAGCAGCTCCTACGGGGGGGCGGTCTCAGATACGCAGTATTTT. The chain carries TRBV7-9 and TRBJ2-3, with TRBD2 identical over 8 bases. Germline loops: CDR1 SEHNR, CDR2 FQNEAQ (reference sequence). The CDR3 runs to 16 residues. J was trimmed by 4 bases and V by 4 bases; bases with no gene match: 10.